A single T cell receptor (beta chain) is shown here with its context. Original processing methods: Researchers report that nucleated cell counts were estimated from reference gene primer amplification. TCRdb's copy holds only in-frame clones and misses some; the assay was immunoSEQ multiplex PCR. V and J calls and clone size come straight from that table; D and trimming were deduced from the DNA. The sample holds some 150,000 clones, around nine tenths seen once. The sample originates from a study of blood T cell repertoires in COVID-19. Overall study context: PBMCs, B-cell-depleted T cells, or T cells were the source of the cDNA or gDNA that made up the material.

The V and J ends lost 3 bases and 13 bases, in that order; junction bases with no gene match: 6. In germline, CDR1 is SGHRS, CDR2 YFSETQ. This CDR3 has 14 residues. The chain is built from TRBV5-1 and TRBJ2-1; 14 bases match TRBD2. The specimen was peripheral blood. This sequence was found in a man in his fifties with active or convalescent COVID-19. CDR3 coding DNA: TGCGCCAGCAGCTCCGAGGGACTAGCGGGAGCACAGTTCTTC. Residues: CASSSEGLAGAQFF. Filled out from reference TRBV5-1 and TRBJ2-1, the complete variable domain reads KAGVTQTPRYLIKTRGQQVTLSCSPISGHRSVSWYQQTPGQGLQFLFEYFSETQRNKGNFPGRFSGRQFSNSRSEMNVSTLELGDSALYLCASSSEGLAGAQFFGPGTRLTVL.